These 27 T cell receptor beta chains were all obtained from the same sample, sequenced in a study of blood T cell repertoires in COVID-19. Assay: immunoSEQ multiplex PCR; the TCRdb copy retains only in-frame clones and omits some. Of roughly 300,000 clones in the sample, around 85% were seen once. Sequences were obtained from PBMCs or T cells enriched from blood (not recorded which). The source is a woman in her forties with acute COVID-19.

The chain links TRBV2 to TRBJ2-1, with TRBD2 matching 12 bases. The germline V gene encodes CDR1 SNHLY and CDR2 FYNNEI. The CDR3 consists of 16 residues. V was clipped by 3 bases and J by 6 bases; unmatched bases: 6. The CDR3 reads CASSESSGRASNEQFF. CDR3 DNA sequence: TGTGCCAGCAGTGAGTCTAGCGGGAGGGCCTCCAATGAGCAGTTCTTC. Based on the CDR3 plus reference TRBV2 and TRBJ2-1, the full variable domain is EPEVTQTPSHQVTQMGQEVILRCVPISNHLYFYWYRQILGQKVEFLVSFYNNEISEKSEIFDDQFSVERPDGSNFTLKIRSTKLEDSAMYFCASSESSGRASNEQFFGPGTRLTVL.

This sequence joins TRBV11-2 and TRBJ2-3, with 9 bases identical to TRBD2. After removal of 5 bases from V and 0 bases from J, the junction contained 15 bases not matched to a gene. The germline gives CDR1 SGHAT, CDR2 FQNNGV. There are 19 residues in the CDR3. In DNA form, the CDR3 reads TGTGCCAGCAGCCCCTGGGAACTAGCGGGCGATTCTAGCACAGATACGCAGTATTTT. It is translated as CASSPWELAGDSSTDTQYF.

The CDR3 DNA is TGTGCCAGCAGCTTGGGACTAGCGGTCTTCACCGGGGAGCTGTTTTTT. Amino acids: CASSLGLAVFTGELFF. The chain links TRBV5-4 to TRBJ2-2, with TRBD2 identical over 9 bases. V lost 0 bases and J lost 4; bases outside the gene matches: 4. The length of the CDR3 is 16 residues. The germline gives CDR1 SGHNT, CDR2 YYREEE (reference sequence).

The chain's CDR3 is CASSPSKGANYGYTF. The CDR3 DNA sequence: TGTGCCAGCTCACCCTCCAAGGGAGCTAACTATGGCTACACCTTC. The genes are TRBV18 and TRBJ1-2; no definite D call. V was trimmed by 3 bases and J by 0 bases, leaving 11 bases between them. The CDR3 totals 15 residues. Germline CDR1 is KGHSH and CDR2 is LQKENI.

The genes are TRBV27 and TRBJ2-3; TRBD2 matches at 8 bases. The V gene's germline CDR1 is MNHEY and CDR2 SMNVEV (reference sequence). J was trimmed by 3 bases and V by 6 bases; bases with no gene match: 8. CDR3 length equals 15 residues. Here the CDR3 reads CASRGLGGGTDTQYF. DNA for the CDR3: TGTGCCAGCAGGGGACTCGGGGGGGGAACAGATACGCAGTATTTT.

This chain joins TRBV28 and TRBJ1-1, with D possibly TRBD1 on 5 matching bases. Germline loops: CDR1 MDHEN, CDR2 SYDVKM. The V and J ends lost 6 bases and 11 bases respectively, with 13 bases between them. There are 11 residues in the CDR3. The CDR3 reads CASRSGSGAFF. The CDR3 nucleotides are TGTGCCAGCAGATCAGGGTCTGGGGCTTTCTTT.

The rearrangement links TRBV27 to TRBJ2-1; 8 bases are a match to TRBD2. J gave up 4 bases and V 1 base, and 12 bases lay outside the gene matches. Germline CDR1 MNHEY, CDR2 SMNVEV (reference sequence). This CDR3 has 18 amino acids. CDR3 protein: CASSLLHRLAPYYNEQFF. The CDR3 DNA sequence: TGTGCCAGCAGTTTATTGCATAGACTAGCGCCTTATTACAATGAGCAGTTCTTC.

This clone was recorded only once. The V gene is TRBV12-5, the J gene TRBJ1-5, with D unclear. The CDR3 loop spans 15 amino acids. V was cut by 10 bases and J by 0 bases, with 16 bases left in between. Germline V gives CDR1 LGHNT, CDR2 FRNRAP. Here the CDR3 DNA reads TGTGCTAACCTGGCCAGACTTAATAGCAATCAGCCCCAGCATTTT. Translating it yields CANLARLNSNQPQHF. Combining the CDR3 with reference TRBV12-5 and TRBJ1-5 gives the whole variable domain DARVTQTPRHKVTEMGQEVTMRCQPILGHNTVFWYRQTMMQGLELLAYFRNRAPLDDSGMPKDRFSAEMPDATLATLKIQPSEPRDSAVYFCANLARLNSNQPQHFGDGTRLSIL.

The genes are TRBV14 and TRBJ2-1; the match to TRBD2 covers 13 bases. Per germline, CDR1 SGHDN and CDR2 FVKESK. This CDR3 region has 16 residues. The junction had 8 bases not matched to a gene; V was cut back by 3 bases and J by 9 bases. Here the CDR3 DNA reads TGTGCCAGCAGCCACTTTCCCGGGACTAGCGGGGTTGAGCAGTTCTTC. Translated: CASSHFPGTSGVEQFF.

The J gene is TRBJ1-2, the V gene TRBV5-8; D ambiguous. This CDR3 spans 13 amino acids. Germline V gene data show CDR1 as SGHTS and CDR2 as YDEGEE. V gave up 3 bases and J gave up 4 bases, with 10 bases separating them. The DNA of the CDR3 is TGTGCCAGCAGCTCACCGGGAGGCTATGGCTACACCTTC. Protein product: CASSSPGGYGYTF. Filled out from reference TRBV5-8 and TRBJ1-2, the complete variable domain reads EAGVTQSPTHLIKTRGQQATLRCSPISGHTSVYWYQQALGLGLQFLLWYDEGEERNRGNFPPRFSGRQFPNYSSELNVNALELEDSALYLCASSSPGGYGYTFGSGTRLTVV.

This chain uses TRBV12-3 or TRBV12-4 with TRBJ2-3, with TRBD2 identical over 10 bases. Trimming cost V 5 bases and J 14 bases; bases outside gene matches: 7. The CDR3 is 12 residues long. CDR3 loop: CASSQRLAGAYF. The CDR3 DNA reads as TGTGCCAGCAGTCAGAGACTAGCGGGTGCGTATTTT.

This chain joins TRBV11-3 and TRBJ2-5; TRBD1 matches 10 bases. Germline V gene lookup returns CDR1 SGHNT and CDR2 YENEEA. J gave up 5 bases and V 5 bases, and 8 bases lay outside the gene matches. This CDR3 spans 15 amino acids. The CDR3 sequence: CASSRQGQGRETQYF. CDR3 bases: TGTGCCAGCAGCCGCCAGGGACAGGGGCGGGAGACCCAGTACTTC. Drawing the rest from reference TRBV11-3 and TRBJ2-5, the complete variable domain is EAGVVQSPRYKIIEKKQPVAFWCNPISGHNTLYWYLQNLGQGPELLIRYENEEAVDDSQLPKDRFSAERLKGVDSTLKIQPAELGDSAVYLCASSRQGQGRETQYFGPGTRLLVL.

This clone was observed a few times. V gene TRBV19 combines with J gene TRBJ2-3; 12 bases align to TRBD2. V lost 3 bases, J lost 7 bases, and 5 bases stayed unmatched. Germline-derived CDR1 and CDR2 are LNHDA and SQIVND (reference sequence). The CDR3 is made up of 15 amino acids. The CDR3 protein is CASSMTSGSMNTQYF. The CDR3 nucleotides are TGTGCCAGTAGTATGACTAGCGGGAGTATGAATACGCAGTATTTT.

V and J are TRBV29-1 and TRBJ2-5, with TRBD1 identical over 8 bases. There are 11 residues in the CDR3. Trimming removed 6 bases from V and 11 bases from J; junction bases left unmatched: 8. Germline assignment: CDR1 SQVTM and CDR2 ANQGSEA. CDR3 sequence reads: CSVSQGARQYF. The CDR3 nucleotides read TGCAGCGTCTCCCAGGGGGCGAGGCAGTACTTC. Using reference TRBV29-1 and TRBJ2-5 for the parts outside the CDR3, the full variable domain is SAVISQKPSRDICQRGTSLTIQCQVDSQVTMMFWYRQQPGQSLTLIATANQGSEATYESGFVIDKFPISRPNLTFSTLTVSNMSPEDSSIYLCSVSQGARQYFGPGTRLLVL.

Concerning this clone: The junction shows a germline mismatch at one end, possibly a read error. The chain has TRBV24-1 and TRBJ1-2; 9 bases map to TRBD1. CDR1 is KGHDR, CDR2 SFDVKD, per germline. This CDR3 region has 14 residues. The CDR3: CAAGTGPPKYGYTF. CDR3 nucleotide sequence: TGTGCCGCCGGGACAGGGCCCCCTAAATATGGCTACACCTTC.

The V and J genes are TRBV7-3 and TRBJ2-2; 9 positions agree with TRBD2. Unmatched junction bases numbered 4, after V lost 2 bases and J lost 0 bases. The CDR3 totals 17 residues. Germline CDR1 and CDR2: SGHTA and FQGTGA. CDR3 amino acids: CASSLAPSGTNTGELFF. The CDR3 DNA sequence: TGTGCCAGCAGCTTAGCCCCTAGCGGGACGAACACCGGGGAGCTGTTTTTT.

Only a few counts were recorded for this clone. The chain has TRBV28 and TRBJ2-1; TRBD2 agrees at 11 bases. Trimming took 0 bases from V and 1 from J; bases not matched to a gene: 5. The V gene's germline CDR1 is MDHEN and CDR2 SYDVKM. This CDR3 contains 18 residues. The CDR3 nucleotides are TGTGCCAGCAGTTTATGGTTGGGACTAGCGGAATCCTACAATGAGCAGTTCTTC. Encoded protein: CASSLWLGLAESYNEQFF.

This clone was counted only a few times. The chain combines TRBV28 with TRBJ2-7; the match to TRBD1 covers 8 bases. The CDR3 totals 15 residues. Trimming at V came to 4 bases and at J to 0 bases, leaving 5 bases not matched to a gene. Germline V gene lookup returns CDR1 MDHEN and CDR2 SYDVKM. This CDR3 is CASSSRQGLSYEQYF. CDR3 bases: TGTGCCAGCAGTTCCCGACAGGGGCTCTCCTACGAGCAGTACTTC.

The CDR3, as DNA: TGTGCCAGCAGTACGACCATAGGTTGGGCAGGGGAGCAGTACTTC. Amino acids: CASSTTIGWAGEQYF. The chain couples TRBV6-2 or TRBV6-3 to TRBJ2-7, with D tentatively TRBD1 (5 bases). The germline V gene has CDR1 MNHEY and CDR2 SVGEGT. The CDR3 covers 15 residues. V lost 5 bases to trimming and J lost 7 bases, with 21 bases between them.

The J gene is TRBJ1-1, the V gene TRBV28; unclear D gene. The CDR3 extends over 14 amino acids. The V gene lost 1 base and the J gene lost 0 bases, with 6 bases spanning the gap. Germline loops: CDR1 MDHEN, CDR2 SYDVKM. CDR3 sequence reads: CASSLFPMNTEAFF. CDR3 DNA: TGTGCCAGCAGTTTATTCCCCATGAACACTGAAGCTTTCTTT.

The V gene is TRBV6-6, the J gene TRBJ2-7; 9 nucleotides line up with TRBD1. CDR3 length equals 13 residues. V was clipped by 7 bases and J by 7 bases; unmatched bases: 8. Germline assignment: CDR1 MNHNY and CDR2 SVGAGI (reference sequence). The CDR3 DNA reads as TGTGCCAGCACCCGACAGGGGGTGGGGGAGCAGTACTTC. This sequence encodes CASTRQGVGEQYF.

The chain has TRBV28 and TRBJ1-3, with 7 bases matching TRBD1. After removal of 6 bases from V and 0 bases from J, the junction contained 8 bases not matched to a gene. The CDR3 contains 16 residues. CDR1 is MDHEN, CDR2 SYDVKM, per germline. This chain's CDR3 is CASREGTAFSGNTIYF. In DNA form, the CDR3 reads TGTGCCAGCAGGGAAGGGACAGCTTTCTCTGGAAACACCATATATTTT. The full variable domain, in which reference TRBV28 and TRBJ1-3 provide the parts outside the CDR3, is DVKVTQSSRYLVKRTGEKVFLECVQDMDHENMFWYRQDPGLGLRLIYFSYDVKMKEKGDIPEGYSVSREKKERFSLILESASTNQTSMYLCASREGTAFSGNTIYFGEGSWLTVV.

V usage is TRBV7-2 and J usage is TRBJ2-3; D not certain. Germline V gene lookup returns CDR1 SGHTA and CDR2 FQGNSA. CDR3 size: 12 residues. V lost 5 bases and J lost 2, with 5 bases in between. This CDR3 reads CASSPYTDTQYF. The CDR3 coding sequence is TGTGCCAGCAGCCCTTACACAGATACGCAGTATTTT.

The table lists this clone with a few counts. The chain carries TRBV10-3 and TRBJ2-7; TRBD2 is a possible D gene (5 bases). The CDR3 covers 14 residues. The V end lost 4 bases, the J end lost 3 bases, and 13 bases lay between the germline ends. From germline, CDR1 is ENHRY and CDR2 SYGVKD. The CDR3 DNA is TGTGCCATCAGTGCGGGAACGGGATACTACGAGCAGTACTTC. It yields the protein CAISAGTGYYEQYF.

The J gene is TRBJ2-3, the V gene TRBV5-1; the D is unclear. CDR3 length: 15 residues. V lost 7 bases and J 2 bases, leaving 17 bases between the germline ends. Germline assignment: CDR1 SGHRS and CDR2 YFSETQ. DNA of the CDR3: TGCGCCAGCCAGATCATGCCCGACTTCACAGATACGCAGTATTTT. Its protein is CASQIMPDFTDTQYF.

The CDR3 nucleotides read TGTGCCAGCAGTTTACCGGGACAAAGGGGGTTAAGAAATGAGCAGTTCTTC. Translated: CASSLPGQRGLRNEQFF. The chain couples TRBV27 to TRBJ2-1, with D possibly TRBD1 on 6 matching bases. Germline CDR1 MNHEY, CDR2 SMNVEV (reference sequence). The CDR3 has 17 residues. The V end was cut by 2 bases, the J end by 7 bases, with 21 bases between.

The V gene is TRBV28, the J gene TRBJ1-4; TRBD1 matches at 8 bases. Germline V gene lookup returns CDR1 MDHEN and CDR2 SYDVKM. V shed 2 bases and J 0 bases; nucleotides not matched to a gene: 20. The CDR3 is 22 amino acids. The CDR3 is CASSLPLGQGDDHPSTNEKLFF. In nucleotides, the CDR3 is TGTGCCAGCAGTTTACCCCTAGGACAGGGCGATGATCATCCCTCAACTAATGAAAAACTGTTTTTT.